These 30 T cell receptor beta chains came from one sample sequenced in a study of T-cell memory formation after mild COVID-19. TCRdb independently ran MiXCR on the 5' RACE reads; one entry per CDR3 protein. Here the sample spans around 210,000 distinct CDR3 sequences, more than 8% being singletons. Sequenced: PBMCs or a T cell subset sorted from them (not recorded which). These receptors were taken from a man younger than 35 who had mild COVID-19 (a few samples of this study predate the infection). Cell type and time point are not known.

There are a few counts of this clonotype. J is TRBJ1-1 and V is TRBV6-2 or TRBV6-3; 8 nucleotides align to TRBD1. The J segment lost 0 bases and the V segment lost 6 bases, leaving 3 bases of the junction unmatched. Germline CDR1 is MNHEY and CDR2 is SVGEGT. The CDR3 sequence is 14 residues long. Written as DNA, the CDR3 is TGTGCCAGCAGAGGGACAGGTTTGAACACTGAAGCTTTCTTT. Translation gives CASRGTGLNTEAFF.

This clonotype was counted ten times or more. V is TRBV7-6 and J is TRBJ2-3; D remains unclear. Germline V gene data show CDR1 as SGHVS and CDR2 as FNYEAQ. V was cut by 1 base and J by 6 bases, with 20 bases left in between. This CDR3 has 17 residues. CDR3 nucleotides: TGTGCCAGCAGCTTAGGGGTGGGCAGGACCTCATCCGATACGCAGTATTTT. Amino acids: CASSLGVGRTSSDTQYF.

This clonotype was observed a handful of times. This chain links TRBV6-5 with TRBJ1-1; possibly TRBD1 for D (5 bases). Germline V gene data show CDR1 as MNHEY and CDR2 as SVGAGI. Trimming stripped 5 bases from V and 2 bases from J, with 21 bases between. The CDR3 length is 17 residues. CDR3 DNA: TGTGCCAGCAGTGACGACAACTATTTTAGGGGAAACACTGAAGCTTTCTTT. As protein: CASSDDNYFRGNTEAFF.

The chain carries TRBV6-2 or TRBV6-3 and TRBJ2-6; D might be TRBD1 (6 bases). Looked up from germline, CDR1 is MNHEY and CDR2 is SVGEGT. The CDR3 length is 17 residues. V lost 6 bases and J lost 0, with 15 bases in between. The CDR3 loop is CASSSGTRVSGANVLTF. CDR3 coding DNA: TGTGCCAGCAGCTCTGGGACACGGGTCTCTGGGGCCAACGTCCTGACTTTC.

This clonotype was seen ten or more times. This sequence joins TRBV20-1 and TRBJ2-5; D is unresolved. The CDR3 runs 14 residues. Per the germline V gene, CDR1 is DFQATT and CDR2 is SNEGSKA (reference sequence). With 0 bases removed from V and 1 base from J, the gap between germline ends came to 9 bases. The CDR3, as DNA: TGCAGTGCTAGAGATCGGCTGGCCCAAGAGACCCAGTACTTC. Its translation is CSARDRLAQETQYF.

This clonotype has just a few counts. V is TRBV2 and J is TRBJ1-5; D possibly corresponds to TRBD1 (5 bases). The CDR3 contains 15 residues. Trimming took 4 bases from V and 3 from J, leaving 13 bases between them. Per the germline V gene, CDR1 is SNHLY and CDR2 is FYNNEI. The CDR3: CASSGGRRDNQPQHF. In DNA, the CDR3 is TGTGCCAGCAGTGGGGGACGAAGGGACAATCAGCCCCAGCATTTT.

The V call is TRBV7-2, the J call TRBJ2-2, with TRBD1 matching 8 bases. The CDR3 is 17 residues long. V lost 5 bases, J lost 4 bases, and 12 bases stayed unmatched. Germline V gene lookup returns CDR1 SGHTA and CDR2 FQGNSA. This CDR3 reads CASSENSDRGGTGELFF. In nucleotides, the CDR3 is TGTGCCAGCAGCGAAAACTCAGACAGGGGAGGCACCGGGGAGCTGTTTTTT.

The chain joins TRBV7-9 to TRBJ1-1; D perhaps matches TRBD1 (5 bases). Trimming took 5 bases from V and 7 from J, leaving 8 bases between them. This CDR3 is 11 amino acids long. CDR1 and CDR2 from the germline V gene are SEHNR and FQNEAQ (reference sequence). CDR3 sequence reads: CASSRDGEAFF. The CDR3 nucleotides read TGTGCCAGCAGCCGGGACGGTGAAGCTTTCTTT.

This clonotype was seen ten or more times. The genes are TRBV7-2 and TRBJ2-3; D might be TRBD2 (6 bases). V was trimmed by 3 bases and J by 6 bases, leaving 10 bases between them. This CDR3 has 13 residues. Germline V gene data show CDR1 as SGHTA and CDR2 as FQGNSA. The CDR3 DNA reads TGTGCCAGCAGCTTTGAAACTAGCGATACGCAGTATTTT. Translation: CASSFETSDTQYF.

V is TRBV5-8 and J is TRBJ1-4; D not certain. Germline assignment: CDR1 SGHTS and CDR2 YDEGEE. The CDR3 sequence is 18 residues long. With 6 bases removed from V and 0 bases from J, the gap between germline ends came to 21 bases. CDR3 sequence: CASIPPQTQVATNEKLFF. DNA of the CDR3: TGTGCCAGCATACCGCCCCAAACGCAGGTTGCAACTAATGAAAAACTGTTTTTT.

This clonotype was counted a few times. This chain links TRBV5-1 with TRBJ1-6; 7 bases map to TRBD1. Losses at the gene ends were 3 bases for V and 7 bases for J; bases not matched to a gene: 4. The CDR3 spans 14 residues. The germline V gene has CDR1 SGHRS and CDR2 YFSETQ. The CDR3 loop reads CASSYNRGNSPLHF. CDR3 bases: TGCGCCAGCAGCTACAACAGGGGAAATTCACCCCTCCACTTT.

This clonotype was observed a handful of times. The genes are TRBV20-1 and TRBJ1-5; possibly TRBD1 for D (5 bases). This CDR3 comprises 14 residues. The germline V gene encodes CDR1 DFQATT and CDR2 SNEGSKA (reference sequence). Trimming shortened V by 7 bases and J by 5 bases, and 18 bases separated the two germline ends. The CDR3 DNA is TGCAGTGTATCTTTGGGGGAATCGGATCAGCCCCAGCATTTT. Protein: CSVSLGESDQPQHF.

This clonotype was detected a few times. The rearrangement links TRBV6-6 to TRBJ1-1, with 7 bases that match TRBD1. V gave up 6 bases and J gave up 1 base; unmatched junction bases: 11. Germline CDR1 is MNHNY and CDR2 is SVGAGI (reference sequence). The CDR3 is 16 residues long. CDR3 DNA: TGTGCCAGCAGCAAGGCTCCGGGACAGCCGAACACTGAAGCTTTCTTT. Its translation is CASSKAPGQPNTEAFF.

This chain joins TRBV4-1 and TRBJ1-5; maybe TRBD1 (6 bases). V lost 1 base and J lost 0, with 16 bases in between. The CDR3 spans 18 residues. Germline values: CDR1 MGHRA, CDR2 YSYEKL. As DNA, the CDR3 is TGCGCCAGCAGCCAAGGGGCTGGGACACCTTATAGCAATCAGCCCCAGCATTTT. Translating gives CASSQGAGTPYSNQPQHF.

The chain recombines TRBV10-3 with TRBJ2-3, with TRBD2 identical over 8 bases. The V and J ends lost 0 bases and 5 bases, in that order; junction bases with no gene match: 4. The CDR3 runs to 15 residues. CDR1 and CDR2 (germline): ENHRY, SYGVKD. Written as DNA, the CDR3 is TGTGCCATCAGTGAGTCTAGCGGGGTTGGAGATACGCAGTATTTT. Translation: CAISESSGVGDTQYF.

This clonotype was detected a few times. This chain connects TRBV19 to TRBJ1-4; D perhaps matches TRBD1 (5 bases). The V gene lost 3 bases and the J gene lost 5 bases, with 10 bases spanning the gap. Germline V gives CDR1 LNHDA, CDR2 SQIVND (reference sequence). The CDR3 has 14 residues. The CDR3 nucleotides read TGTGCCAGTAGTATCGTCAGGGCGAATGAAAAACTGTTTTTT. Translated, it gives CASSIVRANEKLFF.

This clonotype turned up a few times. The rearrangement uses TRBV5-4 and TRBJ1-2, with TRBD1 matching 7 bases. Germline values: CDR1 SGHNT, CDR2 YYREEE (reference sequence). Trimming cost V 1 base and J 9 bases; bases outside gene matches: 9. The CDR3 is made up of 14 amino acids. The CDR3 loop is CASSLSGTAYRYTF. CDR3 DNA: TGTGCCAGCAGCTTGTCCGGGACAGCCTACCGCTACACCTTC.

Only a few counts were recorded for this clonotype. J is TRBJ2-5 and V is TRBV20-1, with TRBD2 identical over 8 bases. The CDR3 covers 13 residues. Germline loops: CDR1 DFQATT, CDR2 SNEGSKA (reference sequence). The V segment lost 5 bases and the J segment 1 base; nucleotides outside the gene matches: 3. The CDR3: CSAERGPQETQYF. CDR3 nucleotides: TGCAGTGCTGAGCGGGGGCCCCAAGAGACCCAGTACTTC.

This clonotype was counted between two and nine times. Germline and junction disagree at one end, which may indicate a read error. The chain is built from TRBV7-7 and TRBJ2-3, with D hard to call. This CDR3 comprises 13 residues. In germline, CDR1 is SSHAT, CDR2 FNYEAQ (reference sequence). The CDR3 sequence is CASSLNPGDTQYF. The CDR3 coding sequence is TGTGCTAGCAGCTTAAACCCTGGAGATACGCAGTATTTT.

There are a few counts of this clonotype. The V call is TRBV3-1, the J call TRBJ2-2, with D maybe TRBD2 (5 bases). V lost 2 bases, J lost 5 bases, and 21 bases lay in between. Germline V gene sequence: CDR1 LGHDT, CDR2 YNNKEL (reference sequence). The CDR3 has 18 amino acids. CDR3 in amino acids: CASSQNLRSGFRTGELFF. The CDR3, as DNA: TGTGCCAGCAGCCAAAACCTCCGCAGCGGCTTTCGGACCGGGGAGCTGTTTTTT.

The chain couples TRBV2 to TRBJ1-5; D remains unclear. Trimming removed 6 bases at V and 6 bases at J, with 12 bases between. The CDR3 is 13 amino acids. Germline CDR1 is SNHLY and CDR2 is FYNNEI. The CDR3 DNA is TGTGCCAGCAGCGCACGGGGAGCTCAGCCCCAGCATTTT. It specifies CASSARGAQPQHF.

There are a few counts of this clonotype. V gene TRBV3-1 combines with J gene TRBJ2-3; TRBD2 matches at 8 bases. CDR1 LGHDT and CDR2 YNNKEL come from the germline V gene (reference sequence). V shed 5 bases, J shed 4 bases, and the junction held 5 bases outside the gene matches. The CDR3 totals 14 residues. The CDR3 nucleotides read TGTGCCAGCAGCACGCGGGGGGTTCCAGATACGCAGTATTTT. Its translation: CASSTRGVPDTQYF.

This clonotype was seen at least ten times. The chain combines TRBV6-6 with TRBJ1-1, with D unresolved. Between the trimmed V and J ends, which lost 0 bases and 2 bases, there was a span of 4 bases. This CDR3 is 13 amino acids long. Germline CDR1 MNHNY, CDR2 SVGAGI (reference sequence). CDR3 DNA sequence: TGTGCCAGCAGTTACTCAGCTAACACTGAAGCTTTCTTT. It yields the protein CASSYSANTEAFF.

This clonotype has at least ten counts. This chain uses TRBV27 with TRBJ2-5, with D unresolved. This CDR3 spans 14 amino acids. Germline V gives CDR1 MNHEY, CDR2 SMNVEV (reference sequence). Trimming removed 7 bases from V and 1 base from J, with 13 bases in between. In DNA form, the CDR3 reads TGTGCCAGCAAAACGATGGCAGTCCAAGAGACCCAGTACTTC. Protein: CASKTMAVQETQYF.

The V gene is TRBV12-3 or TRBV12-4, the J gene TRBJ2-1, with D hard to call. The CDR3 loop spans 13 amino acids. Trimming pared 2 bases from V and 0 bases from J, leaving 2 bases between. For the CDR3, the DNA is TGTGCCAGCAGTTTACCCTCCTACAATGAGCAGTTCTTC. Translated, it gives CASSLPSYNEQFF.

V and J are TRBV18 and TRBJ2-7; either TRBD1 or TRBD2 may supply D (5 bases each). The length of the CDR3 is 15 residues. Germline CDR1 reads KGHSH; CDR2 reads LQKENI. V shed 3 bases and J shed 3 bases, with 15 bases lying between them. The CDR3 here is CASSPGPIRDYEQYF. CDR3 coding DNA: TGTGCCAGCTCACCGGGACCAATTAGGGACTACGAGCAGTACTTC.

This clonotype was counted many times. DNA of the CDR3: TGCAGTGCTAGCCCCCAGGGGAACACTGAAGCTTTCTTT. Amino acid sequence: CSASPQGNTEAFF. The gene calls are TRBV20-1 and TRBJ1-1; the D gene is possibly TRBD1 (5 bases). This CDR3 is 13 amino acids long. CDR1 DFQATT and CDR2 SNEGSKA come from the germline V gene (reference sequence). V was pared by 3 bases and J by 1 base, with 9 bases between.

This clonotype has at least ten counts. This chain joins TRBV10-3 and TRBJ2-5; the D gene is possibly TRBD1 (5 bases). Germline CDR1 reads ENHRY; CDR2 reads SYGVKD. The CDR3 loop spans 14 amino acids. V lost 3 bases and J 1 base, leaving 9 bases between the germline ends. CDR3 in amino acids: CAISDPQGQETQYF. The CDR3 nucleotides are TGTGCCATCAGTGACCCCCAGGGCCAAGAGACCCAGTACTTC.

The gene calls are TRBV7-9 and TRBJ2-1; 12 bases agree with TRBD1. V gave up 5 bases and J gave up 8 bases; unmatched junction bases: 4. The CDR3 covers 14 residues. In germline, CDR1 is SEHNR, CDR2 FQNEAQ (reference sequence). The CDR3 reads CASSPGQGADEQFF. The CDR3 coding sequence is TGTGCCAGCAGCCCGGGACAGGGGGCGGATGAGCAGTTCTTC.

V and J are TRBV7-9 and TRBJ2-5; no definite D call. Trimming removed 5 bases from V and 5 bases from J, with 15 bases in between. Germline V gene lookup returns CDR1 SEHNR and CDR2 FQNEAQ (reference sequence). CDR3 length: 14 amino acids. The CDR3 bases are TGTGCCAGCAGCCCTTCGGCATATCGGGAGACCCAGTACTTC. It yields the protein CASSPSAYRETQYF.